This T cell receptor (beta chain) was observed in a study of identical twins. The V end was cut by 7 bases, the J end by 5 bases, with 23 bases between. The CDR3 is made up of 16 amino acids. Germline-derived CDR1 and CDR2 are MGHDK and SYGVNS. TCRdb called the 5' RACE reads again in MiXCR, with one record for every CDR3 protein. The data hold roughly 720,000 distinct CDR3 sequences, with 18% observed a single time. The same sample was also used in a study of T cells expressing NK-cell markers.

The V call is TRBV25-1, the J call TRBJ2-5, with D perhaps matching TRBD1 or TRBD2 (7 bases each). The sequence was collected from a woman aged 18 to 35 in good health. The material sequenced was PBMCs. The CDR3 loop reads CASTDGGTVRSETQYF. The CDR3 nucleotides read TGTGCCAGCACCGACGGGGGGACAGTACGTTCGGAGACCCAGTACTTC. The full variable domain, in which reference TRBV25-1 and TRBJ2-5 provide the parts outside the CDR3, is EADIYQTPRYLVIGTGKKITLECSQTMGHDKMYWYQQDPGMELHLIHYSYGVNSTEKGDLSSESTVSRIRTEHFPLTLESARPSHTSQYLCASTDGGTVRSETQYFGPGTRLLVL.